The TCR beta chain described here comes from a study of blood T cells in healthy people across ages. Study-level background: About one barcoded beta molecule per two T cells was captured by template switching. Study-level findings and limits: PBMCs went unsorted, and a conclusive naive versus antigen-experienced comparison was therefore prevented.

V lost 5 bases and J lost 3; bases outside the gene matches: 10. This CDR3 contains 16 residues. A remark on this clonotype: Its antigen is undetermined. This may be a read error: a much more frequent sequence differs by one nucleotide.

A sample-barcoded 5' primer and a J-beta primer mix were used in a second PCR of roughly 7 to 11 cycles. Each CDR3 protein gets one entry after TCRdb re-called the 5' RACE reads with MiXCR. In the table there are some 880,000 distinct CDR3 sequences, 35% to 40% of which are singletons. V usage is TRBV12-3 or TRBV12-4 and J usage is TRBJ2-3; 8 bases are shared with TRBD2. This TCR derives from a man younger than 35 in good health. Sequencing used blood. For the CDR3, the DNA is TGTGCCAGCAGTCTATTACTAGCGGTGGGAACAGATACGCAGTATTTT. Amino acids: CASSLLLAVGTDTQYF.